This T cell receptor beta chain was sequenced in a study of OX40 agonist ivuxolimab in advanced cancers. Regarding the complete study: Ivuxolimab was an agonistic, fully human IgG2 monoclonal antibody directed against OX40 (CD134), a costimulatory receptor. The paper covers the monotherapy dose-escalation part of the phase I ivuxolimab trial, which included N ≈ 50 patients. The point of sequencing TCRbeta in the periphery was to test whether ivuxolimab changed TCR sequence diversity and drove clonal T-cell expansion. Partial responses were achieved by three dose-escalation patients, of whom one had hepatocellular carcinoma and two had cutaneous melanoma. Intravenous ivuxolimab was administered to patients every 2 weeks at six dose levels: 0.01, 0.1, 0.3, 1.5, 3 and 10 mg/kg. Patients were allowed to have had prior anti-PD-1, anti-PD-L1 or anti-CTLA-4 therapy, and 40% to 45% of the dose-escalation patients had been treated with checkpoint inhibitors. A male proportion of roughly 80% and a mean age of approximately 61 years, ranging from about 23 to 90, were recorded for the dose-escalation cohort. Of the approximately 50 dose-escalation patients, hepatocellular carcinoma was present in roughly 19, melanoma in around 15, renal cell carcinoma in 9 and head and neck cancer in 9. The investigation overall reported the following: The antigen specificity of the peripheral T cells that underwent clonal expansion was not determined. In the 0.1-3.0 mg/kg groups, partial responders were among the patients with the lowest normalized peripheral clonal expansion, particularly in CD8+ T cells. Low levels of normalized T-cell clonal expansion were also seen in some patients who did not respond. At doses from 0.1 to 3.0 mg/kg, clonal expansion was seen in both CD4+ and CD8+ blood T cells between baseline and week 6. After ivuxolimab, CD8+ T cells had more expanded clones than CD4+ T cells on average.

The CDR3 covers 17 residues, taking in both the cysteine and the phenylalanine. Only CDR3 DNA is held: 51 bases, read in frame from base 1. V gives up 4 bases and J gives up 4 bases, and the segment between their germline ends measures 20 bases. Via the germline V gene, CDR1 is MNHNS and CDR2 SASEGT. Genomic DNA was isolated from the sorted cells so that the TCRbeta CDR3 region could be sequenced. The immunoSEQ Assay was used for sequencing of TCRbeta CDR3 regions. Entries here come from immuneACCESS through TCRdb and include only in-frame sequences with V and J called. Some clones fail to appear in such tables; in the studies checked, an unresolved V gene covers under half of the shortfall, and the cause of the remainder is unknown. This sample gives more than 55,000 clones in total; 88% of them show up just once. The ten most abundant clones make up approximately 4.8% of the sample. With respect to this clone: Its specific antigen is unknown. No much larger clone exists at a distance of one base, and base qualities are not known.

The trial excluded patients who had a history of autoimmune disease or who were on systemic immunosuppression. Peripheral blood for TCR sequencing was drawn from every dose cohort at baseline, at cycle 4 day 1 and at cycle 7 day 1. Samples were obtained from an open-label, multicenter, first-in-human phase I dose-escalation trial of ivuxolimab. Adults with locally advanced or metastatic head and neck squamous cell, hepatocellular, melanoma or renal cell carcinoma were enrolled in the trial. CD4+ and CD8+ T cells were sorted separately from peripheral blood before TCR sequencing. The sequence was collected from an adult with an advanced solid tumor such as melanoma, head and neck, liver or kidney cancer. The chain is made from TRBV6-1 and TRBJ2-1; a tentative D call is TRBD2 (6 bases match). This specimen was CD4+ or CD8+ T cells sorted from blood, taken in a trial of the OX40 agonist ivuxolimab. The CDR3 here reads CASSGREGVSDYNEQFF. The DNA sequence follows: TGTGCCAGCAGTGGGCGGGAAGGTGTCAGCGATTACAATGAGCAGTTCTTC.